A selection of T cell receptor beta chains follows, all from one sample in a study of early T cells in non-severe SARS-CoV-2 infection. Each CDR3 protein gets one entry after TCRdb re-called the 5' RACE reads with MiXCR. The table lists over 30,000 distinct CDR3 sequences, 5% to 6.5% of them singletons. Sequenced input: whole blood. The receptors stem from an adult who was a healthcare worker with PCR-confirmed SARS-CoV-2 infection or an uninfected control (not recorded which). The CDR3 runs from the conserved cysteine through the conserved F or W. The order of the fields is V gene, clone size, CDR3 protein. Size values are once, few and many counts, or a class for expanded clones, and some rows have none.

>TRBV12-3/TRBV12-4|many
CASSRTGEAFF
>TRBV7-6|few
CASSYRDTRQFF
>TRBV12-3/TRBV12-4|-
CASDRAGNTIYF
>TRBV6-6|many
CASSPRGGSTDTQYF
>TRBV11-2|many
CASSPGLAGRDEQYF
>TRBV5-1|few
CASSSADRTNGYTF
>TRBV7-6|many
CASSLGLTAEVETQYF
>TRBV29-1|many
CSVRQGNTGELFF
>TRBV20-1|many
CSASAGTDTQYF
>TRBV4-3|few
CASSQRLAGSTDTQYF
>TRBV5-1|many
CASRFGLAGYRQETQYF
>TRBV5-4|many
CASSLDYSPYGYTF
>TRBV29-1|many
CSFNRGDTEAFF